Each of the 10 T cell receptor beta chains below was sequenced from the same sample in a study of long-term antiretroviral therapy in people with HIV. immunoSEQ v3.0 was run at survey level. Sequenced by immunoSEQ multiplex PCR; TCRdb stores in-frame clones only, minus some. The table records around 26,000 clones, roughly 77% of them present only once. The sample was unsorted PBMCs, taken 0.5 years after starting antiretroviral therapy. The receptors shown here come from a middle-aged woman with HIV.

The CDR3 DNA is TGCGCCAGCAGCTTGGGAGGGGGTAACACAGATACGCAGTATTTT. Its translation: CASSLGGGNTDTQYF. This rearrangement joins TRBV5-1 to TRBJ2-3; D is perhaps TRBD1 (6 bases). V shed 0 bases and J shed 2 bases, with 10 bases lying between them. The CDR3 is made up of 15 amino acids. The V gene's germline CDR1 is SGHRS and CDR2 YFSETQ.

The chain employs TRBV7-2 and TRBJ1-2; 8 positions match TRBD1. The germline V gene encodes CDR1 SGHTA and CDR2 FQGNSA. The junction had 12 bases not matched to a gene; V was cut back by 8 bases and J by 7 bases. The CDR3 is 14 amino acids. Written as DNA, the CDR3 is TGTGCCAGCTCGAACGCGACAGGGGTGCGTGGCTACACCTTC. It codes for CASSNATGVRGYTF.

This chain connects TRBV21-1 to TRBJ2-3; the DNA was not compared with TRBD1, the D call given in the table. TRBV21-1 is given as a pseudogene. This CDR3 spans 13 amino acids. The CDR3 here is CASSKGTEDTQYF. In nucleotides, the CDR3 is TGTGCCAGCAGCAAAGGGACAGAAGATACGCAGTATTTT.

The J gene is TRBJ2-7, the V gene TRBV5-6; 9 bases agree with TRBD1. This CDR3 has 14 amino acids. The trim removed 0 bases at V and 9 bases at J, leaving 7 bases unmatched. The germline V gene has CDR1 SGHDT and CDR2 YYEEEE. The CDR3 spells CASSLGGQGNLQYF. The CDR3 region has the DNA TGTGCCAGCAGCTTGGGGGGACAGGGAAACTTGCAGTACTTC.

This clone appeared a few times. The gene calls are TRBV28 and TRBJ2-7; maybe TRBD2 (5 bases). V was shortened by 2 bases and J by 7 bases, with 21 bases between the two germline ends. The CDR3 has 16 residues. Germline V lookup: CDR1 MDHEN, CDR2 SYDVKM. The CDR3 spells CASSLGLASRTEEQYF. CDR3 nucleotides: TGTGCCAGCAGTTTAGGTCTAGCCTCTCGAACCGAAGAGCAGTACTTC.

This clone was recorded once. The chain combines TRBV7-9 with TRBJ2-7; 10 positions match TRBD2. V gave up 8 bases and J gave up 4 bases; unmatched junction bases: 8. Looked up from germline, CDR1 is SEHNR and CDR2 is FQNEAQ (reference sequence). The CDR3 totals 14 residues. As DNA, the CDR3 is TGTGCCAGCTCCTTAGCGGGGGGCCCTTACGAGCAGTACTTC. It specifies CASSLAGGPYEQYF.

The rearrangement joins TRBV4-1 to TRBJ1-5; D is uncertain. The CDR3 has 16 residues. V was trimmed by 0 bases and J by 9 bases, leaving 18 bases between them. Germline V CDR1 and CDR2: MGHRA, YSYEKL. CDR3: CASSQEGQAELGPQHF. In nucleotides, the CDR3 is TGCGCCAGCAGCCAAGAAGGTCAGGCTGAGTTGGGGCCCCAGCATTTT.

This clone has just a few counts. This chain links TRBV7-9 with TRBJ1-2; possibly TRBD1 for D (6 bases). This CDR3 is built from 12 residues. The germline CDR1 and CDR2 sequences are SEHNR and FQNEAQ (reference sequence). V lost 6 bases, J lost 6 bases, and 11 bases lay in between. CDR3 in amino acids: CASSLTGDGYTF. CDR3 nucleotide sequence: TGTGCCAGCAGTTTGACAGGAGATGGCTACACCTTC.

This chain connects TRBV28 to TRBJ2-2; D gene ambiguous. The CDR3 length is 14 residues. From germline, CDR1 is MDHEN and CDR2 SYDVKM. The V end lost 6 bases, the J end lost 2 bases, and 10 bases lay between the germline ends. CDR3: CASSEAVNTGELFF. As DNA, the CDR3 is TGTGCCAGCAGCGAGGCTGTCAACACCGGGGAGCTGTTTTTT.

In its sample, this clone was seen a few times. The CDR3 reads CASSNPGLDTEAFF. The CDR3 region has the DNA TGTGCCAGCAGCAACCCAGGGTTGGACACTGAAGCTTTCTTT. The rearrangement uses TRBV7-2 and TRBJ1-1, with D possibly matching TRBD1 (5 bases). V shed 5 bases and J shed 3 bases, with 13 bases lying between them. Germline CDR1 is SGHTA and CDR2 is FQGNSA. CDR3 length: 14 residues.